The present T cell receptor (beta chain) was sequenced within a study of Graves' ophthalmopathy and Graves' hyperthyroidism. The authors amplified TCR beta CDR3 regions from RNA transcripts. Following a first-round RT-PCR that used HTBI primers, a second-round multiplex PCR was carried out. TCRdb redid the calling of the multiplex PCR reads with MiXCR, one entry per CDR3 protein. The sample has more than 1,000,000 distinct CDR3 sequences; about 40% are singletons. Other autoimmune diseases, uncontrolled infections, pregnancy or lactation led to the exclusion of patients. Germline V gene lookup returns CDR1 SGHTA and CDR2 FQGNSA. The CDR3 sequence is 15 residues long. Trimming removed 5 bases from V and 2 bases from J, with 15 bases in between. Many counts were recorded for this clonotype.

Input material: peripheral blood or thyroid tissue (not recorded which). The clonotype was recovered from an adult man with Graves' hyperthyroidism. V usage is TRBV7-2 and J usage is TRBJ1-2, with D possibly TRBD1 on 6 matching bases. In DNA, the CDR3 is TGTGCCAGCAGCCAAACGGGGGCCTGGAACTATGGCTACACCTTC. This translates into CASSQTGAWNYGYTF.